The rows below give T cell receptor beta chains drawn from one sample of a study of chemoradiotherapy in HPV16-positive cancers. Produced via immunoSEQ multiplex PCR; TCRdb's table is partial and in-frame only. The table has 1,500 to 2,000 clones, about four fifths seen once. This specimen was tumor tissue, taken from a patient who underwent chemoradiotherapy. These receptor sequences come from a human donor with HPV-associated anogenital cancer. Each CDR3 is given with its conserved first and last residue. D genes are given only for firm matches.

d_call: TRBD1; v_call: TRBV7-9; cdr3_aa: CASSLVGTGVYEQYF
d_call: TRBD2; v_call: TRBV2; cdr3_aa: CASTTSGGSYEQYF
d_call: TRBD2; v_call: TRBV27; cdr3_aa: CASSPAPGLAYF
d_call: TRBD2; v_call: TRBV29-1; cdr3_aa: CSVELAGSYNEQFF
d_call: -; v_call: TRBV11-3; cdr3_aa: CASSFRDIWAGEQYF
d_call: TRBD1; v_call: TRBV5-4; cdr3_aa: CASSLKGAGGIEQYF
d_call: TRBD1; v_call: TRBV7-9; cdr3_aa: CASSPADRATGELFF
d_call: -; v_call: TRBV7-3; cdr3_aa: CASSFARGEAFF
d_call: -; v_call: TRBV2; cdr3_aa: CASSRRDNWSGGEKLFF
d_call: TRBD2; v_call: TRBV29-1; cdr3_aa: CSVYGGGPTLNEQFF
d_call: -; v_call: TRBV5-1; cdr3_aa: CASSSSTNTEAFF
d_call: TRBD1; v_call: TRBV7-2; cdr3_aa: CASSPLRDRGTPQHF
d_call: -; v_call: TRBV5-1; cdr3_aa: CASSLDVDNEKLFF
d_call: -; v_call: TRBV19; cdr3_aa: CASTETGNSYEQYF
d_call: -; v_call: TRBV5-8; cdr3_aa: CASSLVRGAPNYGYTF
d_call: TRBD2; v_call: TRBV2; cdr3_aa: CASSGTSGTDTQYF
d_call: TRBD2; v_call: TRBV5-5; cdr3_aa: CASSLEGGSDEQFF
d_call: -; v_call: TRBV6-5; cdr3_aa: CASSYLTAAMNTEAFF
d_call: -; v_call: TRBV6-1; cdr3_aa: CASRMSGYTF